The 8 T cell receptor beta chains listed next were all sequenced from one sample in a study of blood T cell repertoires in COVID-19. Repertoires were generated with immunoSEQ multiplex PCR, while TCRdb's copy carries only in-frame clones and drops some. The table includes over 13,000 clones, roughly 87% detected once. The sequenced material came from peripheral blood. The receptors were gathered from a human donor in a cohort sampled during active COVID-19.

The V and J genes are TRBV7-2 and TRBJ2-7; 8 bases are shared with TRBD2. The length of the CDR3 is 14 residues. V was pared by 1 base and J by 6 bases, with 5 bases of the junction left unmatched. Germline V CDR1 and CDR2: SGHTA, FQGNSA. This chain's CDR3 is CASSLERGPFEQYF. Here the CDR3 DNA reads TGTGCCAGCAGCTTAGAGCGGGGGCCGTTCGAGCAGTACTTC.

V gene TRBV7-6 combines with J gene TRBJ2-1; D may be TRBD1 (6 bases). Germline V gives CDR1 SGHVS, CDR2 FNYEAQ. Trimming cost V 1 base and J 6 bases, with 16 bases left between them. The CDR3 extends over 16 amino acids. CDR3 region: CASSLGTDRILNEQFF. CDR3 sequence (DNA): TGTGCCAGCAGCTTAGGGACAGACCGCATCCTCAATGAGCAGTTCTTC. The variable domain in full, with the rest retrieved from reference TRBV7-6 and TRBJ2-1, is GAGVSQSPRYKVTKRGQDVALRCDPISGHVSLYWYRQALGQGPEFLTYFNYEAQQDKSGLPNDRFSAERPEGSISTLTIQRTEQRDSAMYRCASSLGTDRILNEQFFGPGTRLTVL.

A note on this clone: A junction boundary mismatches the germline segment, possibly from a read error. V gene TRBV5-6 combines with J gene TRBJ1-4; D is possibly TRBD1 (6 bases). Germline CDR1 is SGHDT and CDR2 is YYEEEE. The CDR3 runs to 12 residues. The DNA for the CDR3 is TGTGCCAGCAGCCGTCAACAGGGTACGGATCGATTT. It specifies CASSRQQGTDRF.

The chain carries TRBV7-9 and TRBJ2-7, with a weak D call TRBD2 (6 bases). V lost 1 base, J lost 1 base, and 8 bases lay in between. CDR1 is SEHNR, CDR2 FQNEAQ, per germline (reference sequence). CDR3 size: 14 residues. CDR3 in DNA: TGTGCCAGCAGCTTAGACGGGGGTTCCTACGAGCAGTACTTC. It codes for CASSLDGGSYEQYF.

In nucleotides, the CDR3 is TGTGCCAGTAGTCGACAGGGCTTCACAGATACGCAGTATTTT. It encodes CASSRQGFTDTQYF. This chain connects TRBV19 to TRBJ2-3; 7 bases are shared with TRBD1. Germline CDR1 reads LNHDA; CDR2 reads SQIVND (reference sequence). Trimming at V came to 5 bases and at J to 2 bases, leaving 4 bases not matched to a gene. The CDR3 contains 14 residues.

The CDR3 region has the DNA TGTGCCAGCAGCTTACCAAGACAGGGTGGCAATCAGCCCCAGCATTTT. It yields the protein CASSLPRQGGNQPQHF. The chain employs TRBV7-7 and TRBJ1-5; 7 nucleotides match TRBD1. V was clipped by 2 bases and J by 2 bases; unmatched bases: 6. CDR1 is SSHAT and CDR2 is FNYEAQ in the germline V gene (reference sequence). CDR3 length equals 16 residues.

This chain joins TRBV19 and TRBJ2-1; 11 nucleotides match TRBD2. The germline V gene has CDR1 LNHDA and CDR2 SQIVND (reference sequence). The CDR3 length is 16 residues. Trimming took 6 bases from V and 5 from J; bases not matched to a gene: 9. CDR3 sequence reads: CASSPGGTSGHNEQFF. The CDR3 region has the DNA TGTGCCAGTAGCCCAGGAGGGACTAGCGGACACAATGAGCAGTTCTTC.

J is TRBJ2-1 and V is TRBV9; D may be TRBD2 (6 bases). From germline, CDR1 is SGDLS and CDR2 YYNGEE. The CDR3 has 16 amino acids. V was pared by 0 bases and J by 0 bases, with 10 bases between. CDR3 sequence reads: CASSVADGSSYNEQFF. As DNA, the CDR3 is TGTGCCAGCAGCGTAGCTGACGGGAGCTCCTACAATGAGCAGTTCTTC.